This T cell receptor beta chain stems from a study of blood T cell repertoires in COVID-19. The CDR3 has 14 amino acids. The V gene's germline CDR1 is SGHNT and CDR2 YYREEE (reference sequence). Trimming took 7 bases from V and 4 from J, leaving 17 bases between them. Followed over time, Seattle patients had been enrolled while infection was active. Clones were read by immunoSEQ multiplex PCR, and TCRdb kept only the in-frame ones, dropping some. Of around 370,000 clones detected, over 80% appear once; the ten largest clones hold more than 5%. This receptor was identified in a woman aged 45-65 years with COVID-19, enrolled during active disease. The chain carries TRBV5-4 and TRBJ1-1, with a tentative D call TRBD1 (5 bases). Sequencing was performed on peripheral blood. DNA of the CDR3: TGTGCCAGCCGAGAAGACCAGGGAAGCACTGAAGCTTTCTTT. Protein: CASREDQGSTEAFF. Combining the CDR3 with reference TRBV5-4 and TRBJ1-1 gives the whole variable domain ETGVTQSPTHLIKTRGQQVTLRCSSQSGHNTVSWYQQALGQGPQFIFQYYREEENGRGNFPPRFSGLQFPNYSSELNVNALELDDSALYLCASREDQGSTEAFFGQGTRLTVV.